This is a list of T cell receptor beta chains from one sample in a study of T cell responses to AZD1222 COVID-19 vaccine. The method was immunoSEQ multiplex PCR; TCRdb's version includes in-frame clones alone and lacks a portion of them. The sample lists roughly 140,000 clones; around 88% were seen once. Sequenced material: peripheral blood, taken on day 0 of AZD1222 vaccination. The receptors were gathered from an adult in good health. CDR3s include the opening cysteine and the closing phenylalanine or tryptophan. A D gene is named only where the DNA matches it firmly. The size of a clone is reported for some rows only, either as once, few or many, or as a class for expanded clones.

CDR3 protein,CDR3 DNA,V gene,J gene,clone size,D gene
CASSVVDTGELFF,TGTGCCAGCAGCGTAGTGGACACCGGGGAGCTGTTTTTT,TRBV9,TRBJ2-2,NA,NA
CASARGGNQPQHF,TGTGCCAGCGCAAGGGGTGGCAATCAGCCCCAGCATTTT,TRBV6-5,TRBJ1-5,NA,NA
CASRGQGTGELFF,TGTGCCAGCAGGGGACAGGGTACCGGGGAGCTGTTTTTT,TRBV12-3/TRBV12-4,TRBJ2-2,NA,TRBD1
CASSIDRNSGNTIYF,TGTGCCAGTAGTATTGACCGAAACTCTGGAAACACCATATATTTT,TRBV19,TRBJ1-3,NA,NA
CASSRTGRVEQYF,TGTGCCAGCAGTCGTACCGGGCGGGTAGAGCAGTACTTC,TRBV2,TRBJ2-7,NA,NA
CASSSSYSNQPQHF,TGTGCCAGCAGTTCTTCTTATTCGAATCAGCCCCAGCATTTT,TRBV27,TRBJ1-5,NA,NA
CASSTAGFGTEKLFF,TGTGCCAGTAGCACAGCAGGCTTCGGGACAGAAAAACTGTTTTTT,TRBV19,TRBJ1-4,NA,NA
CASSLEARGVYNEQYF,TGTGCCAGCAGCTTAGAGGCGCGTGGAGTTTATAACGAGCAGTACTTC,TRBV7-2,TRBJ2-7,NA,NA
CATSVEGPTDTQYF,TGTGCCACCAGTGTGGAGGGACCCACAGATACGCAGTATTTT,TRBV24-1,TRBJ2-3,NA,NA
CASSSLPSGQNYNEQFF,TGTGCCAGCAGCTCCTTGCCGAGCGGGCAGAACTACAATGAGCAGTTCTTC,TRBV7-3,TRBJ2-1,NA,NA
CASSLGREGLRGTQYF,TGTGCCAGCAGCTTAGGGCGGGAGGGCCTTCGCGGTACGCAGTATTTT,TRBV11-3,TRBJ2-3,NA,TRBD2
CASSHQGGTEAFF,TGCGCCAGCAGCCACCAGGGAGGAACTGAAGCTTTCTTT,TRBV4-3,TRBJ1-1,few,NA
CASSSPGQGNTEAFF,TGTGCCAGCAGCTCGCCGGGACAGGGGAACACTGAAGCTTTCTTT,TRBV7-9,TRBJ1-1,NA,TRBD1
CASSSRYEQYF,TGTGCCAGCAGCTCCCGCTACGAGCAGTACTTC,TRBV7-2,TRBJ2-7,NA,NA
CASSDRIFANTGELFF,TGTGCCAGCAGTGACAGGATCTTCGCGAACACCGGGGAGCTGTTTTTT,TRBV6-1,TRBJ2-2,few,NA
CASRPDLGGEQFF,TGTGCCAGCAGACCGGATTTAGGTGGCGAGCAGTTCTTC,TRBV14,TRBJ2-1,NA,NA
CATSDRTSARGSGANALTF,TGTGCCACCAGTGACCGGACCTCCGCGAGGGGCTCTGGGGCCAACGCCCTGACTTTC,TRBV24-1,TRBJ2-6,NA,NA
CASKPGQASGNTIYF,TGTGCCAGTAAACCGGGACAGGCCTCTGGAAACACCATATATTTT,TRBV19,TRBJ1-3,NA,TRBD1
CATSRDTAYGYTF,TGTGCCACCAGCAGAGACACGGCCTATGGCTACACCTTC,TRBV15,TRBJ1-2,NA,NA
CASSELGWGRGYEAFF,TGTGCCAGCAGTGAATTAGGTTGGGGGCGTGGCTATGAAGCTTTCTTT,TRBV25-1,TRBJ1-1,NA,NA
CASSKDSYYGYTF,TGTGCCAGCAGCAAGGACAGCTACTATGGCTACACCTTC,TRBV11-3,TRBJ1-2,NA,NA
CASRRRTGGYNEQFF,TGTGCCAGCAGAAGGAGGACAGGGGGATACAATGAGCAGTTCTTC,TRBV6-5,TRBJ2-1,NA,TRBD1
CASSLREGPYNEQFF,TGTGCCAGCAGCCTGCGGGAGGGCCCCTACAATGAGCAGTTCTTC,TRBV7-2,TRBJ2-1,NA,TRBD2
CASSLFPGQRQPQHF,TGTGCCAGCAGTTTATTTCCGGGGCAGCGCCAGCCCCAGCATTTT,TRBV27,TRBJ1-5,NA,NA
CASSQDRPDTQYF,TGTGCCAGCAGCCAAGATCGGCCAGATACGCAGTATTTT,TRBV3-1/TRBV3-2,TRBJ2-3,NA,NA
CASSSPAQLISSYGYTF,TGTGCCAGCAGCTCCCCAGCACAGCTCATCTCATCCTATGGCTACACCTTC,TRBV7-9,TRBJ1-2,NA,NA
CASRGGGYSPLHF,TGTGCCAGCCGGGGCGGGGGTTATTCACCCCTCCACTTT,TRBV2,TRBJ1-6,NA,NA
CASSRTEGKNIQYF,TGTGCCAGCAGCCGGACAGAAGGCAAAAACATTCAGTACTTC,TRBV5-6,TRBJ2-4,NA,NA
CASSLRDRGYITEAFF,TGCGCCAGCAGCTTGCGGGACAGGGGGTATATCACTGAAGCTTTCTTT,TRBV5-1,TRBJ1-1,NA,TRBD1
CASATSGQIYGYTF,TGTGCCAGCGCTACCTCTGGACAGATCTATGGCTACACCTTC,TRBV7-9,TRBJ1-2,NA,NA
CASSGTSGRAYNEQFF,TGTGCCAGCAGCGGAACTAGCGGGAGGGCCTACAATGAGCAGTTCTTC,TRBV11-3,TRBJ2-1,NA,TRBD2
CSVGQGPNEQFF,TGCAGCGTAGGACAGGGTCCCAATGAGCAGTTCTTC,TRBV29-1,TRBJ2-1,NA,TRBD1
CASSGGLAGQETQYF,TGCGCCAGCAGCGGGGGACTAGCGGGACAGGAGACCCAGTACTTC,TRBV5-1,TRBJ2-5,NA,TRBD2
CASRVGEPGKLFF,TGTGCCAGCAGGGTGGGGGAACCGGGGAAACTGTTTTTT,TRBV12-3/TRBV12-4,TRBJ1-4,NA,NA
CASSLRNYSNQPQHF,TGTGCCAGTAGCCTCCGGAATTATAGCAATCAGCCCCAGCATTTT,TRBV19,TRBJ1-5,NA,NA
CASSRLMGAPEAFF,TGTGCCAGTAGTCGCCTCATGGGGGCCCCTGAAGCTTTCTTT,TRBV19,TRBJ1-1,NA,NA
CASSQDLAEGTDTQYF,TGTGCCAGCAGCCAAGATCTAGCGGAGGGGACAGATACGCAGTATTTT,TRBV4-2,TRBJ2-3,medium-sized,TRBD2
CASSSRGTGHTGELFF,TGCGCCAGCAGCTCCCGCGGGACAGGGCACACCGGGGAGCTGTTTTTT,TRBV5-1,TRBJ2-2,NA,TRBD1
CASSTAGTGRNEQYF,TGTGCCAGCAGCACTGCTGGGACAGGGAGAAACGAGCAGTACTTC,TRBV5-6,TRBJ2-7,NA,TRBD1
CAWSGREGLFFTDTQYF,TGTGCCTGGAGTGGACGGGAGGGCCTCTTTTTCACAGATACGCAGTATTTT,TRBV30,TRBJ2-3,NA,TRBD2
CASSARVGTLDEQYF,TGTGCCAGCAGCGCGAGGGTGGGAACCCTGGACGAGCAGTACTTC,TRBV9,TRBJ2-7,few,NA
CASMRGTGGTSSEKLFF,TGCGCCAGCATGAGGGGGACAGGGGGCACCAGCAGTGAAAAACTGTTTTTT,TRBV5-1,TRBJ1-4,NA,TRBD1
CASSVGSLGNTEAFF,TGTGCCAGCAGCGTAGGATCGTTGGGGAACACTGAAGCTTTCTTT,TRBV9,TRBJ1-1,NA,NA
CASSPRSGRETQYF,TGCGCCAGCAGTCCACGTTCGGGGAGGGAGACCCAGTACTTC,TRBV5-1,TRBJ2-5,few,NA
CASSSGQRSYGYTF,TGTGCCAGTAGTTCGGGACAGCGCTCCTATGGCTACACCTTC,TRBV19,TRBJ1-2,NA,TRBD1